This paragraph covers one T cell receptor beta chain sequence. Positively selected for CCR7, the CD45RO-negative cells used as naive CD8 cells excluded terminally differentiated effector memory CD45RA+ cells. The sample is drawn from a study of shared clonotypes between healthy human individuals. Germline lookup yields CDR1 SNHLY and CDR2 FYNNEI. The CDR3 has 17 amino acids. The V gene end was trimmed by 3 bases and the J gene end by 1 base; junction bases not matched to a gene: 6. As processed by the authors: ImmunoSEQ only sent back junction sequences with no quality scores, so filtering was done differently. Generated by immunoSEQ multiplex PCR, the TCRdb table keeps only in-frame clones and is missing some. For V, J and clone size, that table is used; D and trimming come from the DNA. The repertoire holds around 1,900,000 clones, just under 95% seen once, with more than 1.5% in the top ten.

The TCR originated in a man between 18 and 35 years old in good health. Some clones in this sample may be carry-over from other donors' samples. The chain recombines TRBV2 with TRBJ2-6; 7 bases are a match to TRBD2. Specimen: naive CD8+ T cells from PBMCs. This CDR3 reads CASSDQRGSSGANVLTF. Written as DNA, the CDR3 is TGTGCCAGCAGTGACCAGCGGGGTTCATCTGGGGCCAACGTCCTGACTTTC.